This entry describes one T cell receptor beta chain. It was genomic DNA that served as the template for profiling TCR beta VDJ and CDR3. TCRdb ran MiXCR on the reads and lists one entry per CDR3 protein. The sample consists of approximately 170,000 distinct CDR3 sequences, less than 50% of them appearing once. This CDR3 spans 15 amino acids. V was clipped by 1 base and J by 0 bases, with 10 bases between them. CDR1 is LGHDT, CDR2 YNNKEL, per germline (reference sequence). The data originate from a study of CD8+CD57+ T cells in acquired aplastic anemia. CD8+CD57+ cell expansion, shown by flow cytometry, had occurred in the patients selected for sequencing.

The TCR comes from a human donor with aplastic anemia. The chain combines TRBV3-1 with TRBJ2-7; TRBD2 might be the D (5 bases). The specimen sequenced was sorted CD4+, CD8+, or CD8+CD57+ T cells (not recorded which) from PBMCs. This CDR3 reads CASSQAAGSSYEQYF. For the CDR3, the DNA is TGTGCCAGCAGCCAAGCGGCTGGGAGCTCCTACGAGCAGTACTTC.